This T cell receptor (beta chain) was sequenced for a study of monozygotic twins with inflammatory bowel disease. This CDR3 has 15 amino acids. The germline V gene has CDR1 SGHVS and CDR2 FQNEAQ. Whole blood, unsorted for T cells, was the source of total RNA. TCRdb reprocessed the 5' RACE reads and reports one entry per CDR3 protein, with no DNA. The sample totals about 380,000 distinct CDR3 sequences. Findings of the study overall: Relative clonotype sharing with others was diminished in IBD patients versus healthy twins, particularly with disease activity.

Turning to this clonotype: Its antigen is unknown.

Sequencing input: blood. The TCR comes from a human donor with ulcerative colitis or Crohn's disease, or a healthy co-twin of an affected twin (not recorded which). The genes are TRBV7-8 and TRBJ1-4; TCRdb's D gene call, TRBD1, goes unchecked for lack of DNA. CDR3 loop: CASSKRQNQNEKLFF.